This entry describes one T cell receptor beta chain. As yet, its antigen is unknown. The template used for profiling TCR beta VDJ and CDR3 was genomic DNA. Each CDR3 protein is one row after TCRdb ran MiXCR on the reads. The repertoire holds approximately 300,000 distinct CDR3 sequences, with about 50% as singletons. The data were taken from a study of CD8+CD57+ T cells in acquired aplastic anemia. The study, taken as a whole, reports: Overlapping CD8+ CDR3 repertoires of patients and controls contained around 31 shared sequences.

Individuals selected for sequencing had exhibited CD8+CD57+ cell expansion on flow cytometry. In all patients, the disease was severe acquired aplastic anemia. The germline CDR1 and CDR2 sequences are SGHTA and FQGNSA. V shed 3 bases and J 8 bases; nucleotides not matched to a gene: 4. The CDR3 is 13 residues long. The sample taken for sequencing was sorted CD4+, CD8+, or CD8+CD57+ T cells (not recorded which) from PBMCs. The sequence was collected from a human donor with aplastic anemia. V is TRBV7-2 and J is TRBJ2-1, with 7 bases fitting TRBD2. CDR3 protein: CASSFGTTYEQFF. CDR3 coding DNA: TGTGCCAGCAGCTTTGGGACTACCTATGAGCAGTTCTTC.